The clone carrying this TCR beta chain has just one count. These data belong to a study of blood T cell repertoires in COVID-19. Study context: The study drew acute and convalescent COVID-19 samples from the United States, Italy and Spain. The cDNA or gDNA used as material had been derived from T cells, B-cell-depleted T cells, or PBMCs.

Data came from immunoSEQ multiplex PCR; TCRdb stores just in-frame clones and leaves some out. Of 250,000 or so clones listed, around nine tenths were seen once; the top ten hold about 5%. Seattle-derived patients entered the study during active infection and were followed longitudinally. Sequences were obtained from peripheral blood. This clonotype was obtained from a woman in her fifties or sixties with COVID-19, enrolled during active disease.

The CDR3 bases are TGTGCCAGCGGGAGGCCGCCAGATACGCAGTATTTT. Residues: CASGRPPDTQYF. The genes are TRBV5-4 and TRBJ2-3; D perhaps matches TRBD2 (6 bases). CDR3 length: 12 residues. Germline loops: CDR1 SGHNT, CDR2 YYREEE (reference sequence). V was shortened by 7 bases and J by 4 bases, with 10 bases between the two germline ends.